Listed below are T cell receptor beta chains from one sample, sequenced in a study of T cells in Graves' hyperthyroidism and ophthalmopathy. TCRdb reanalysed the multiplex PCR reads using MiXCR and keeps one entry per CDR3 protein. The sample shows some 600,000 distinct CDR3 sequences, roughly 14% of them seen only once. The sample comprised blood. These receptors were collected from a woman younger than 45 with Graves' hyperthyroidism that later progressed to Graves' ophthalmopathy. Both conserved end residues are part of each CDR3. A D gene is named only where the DNA matches it firmly. Size is omitted from some rows. Given values are once, few, many or a class for expanded clones.

clone_size d_call j_call cdr3_length v_call cdr3_nt cdr3_aa
. . TRBJ1-2 15 TRBV9 TGTGCCAGCAGCGTAGAAGGGGGGGGGAACTATGGCTACACCTTC CASSVEGGGNYGYTF
. . TRBJ2-3 16 TRBV18 TGTGCCAGCTCACCGCAAGCACAGGGAGGGACAGATACGCAGTATTTT CASSPQAQGGTDTQYF
many TRBD2 TRBJ2-3 15 TRBV11-2 TGTGCCAGCAGCCAAACGAATCTAGCGGGAGATACGCAGTATTTT CASSQTNLAGDTQYF
many . TRBJ1-1 14 TRBV27 TGTGCCAGCAGATCGTTCTCTGAGGGCACTGAAGCTTTCTTT CASRSFSEGTEAFF
many . TRBJ2-5 14 TRBV7-2 TGTGCCAGCAGCTTACAGAAAGGAGGGGAGACCCAGTACTTC CASSLQKGGETQYF
many . TRBJ1-5 17 TRBV19 TGTGCCAGCAAGAGGGACTCGGCGGGCTATAGCAATCAGCCCCAGCATTTT CASKRDSAGYSNQPQHF
many . TRBJ2-7 16 TRBV7-2 TGTGCCAGCAGCTTAGTGGGGCAGGAAACCTCCTACGAGCAGTACTTC CASSLVGQETSYEQYF
. . TRBJ1-2 15 TRBV7-9 TGTGCCAGCAGCTCCACCCGAGTAGGGGGAGATGGCTACACCTTC CASSSTRVGGDGYTF
many . TRBJ1-2 14 TRBV11-3 TGTGCCAGCAGCCCTGGGCAGGCGAACTATGGCTACACCTTC CASSPGQANYGYTF
many TRBD1 TRBJ1-2 15 TRBV7-3 TGTGCCAGCAGCTTATTCCCGGGACAGGGCTATGGCTACACCTTC CASSLFPGQGYGYTF
many . TRBJ2-3 15 TRBV6-2/TRBV6-3 TGTGCCAGCAGTTTGCAGTGGGAGATGGTGGATACGCAGTATTTT CASSLQWEMVDTQYF
many . TRBJ1-5 20 TRBV12-3/TRBV12-4 TGTGCCAGCAGGGGTATGCCGGGGGCAGGACAAGTCACTAGCAATCAGCCCCAGCATTTT CASRGMPGAGQVTSNQPQHF
. TRBD1 TRBJ2-7 14 TRBV19 TGTGCCAGTAAAGAGGGACAGGGAGTCCACGAGCAGTACTTC CASKEGQGVHEQYF
once . TRBJ2-3 13 TRBV7-2 TGTGCCAGCAGCTTAGTTGGGACGGATAGGCAGTATTTT CASSLVGTDRQYF
many . TRBJ1-1 13 TRBV12-3/TRBV12-4 TGTGCCAGCAGTTTCCCCTTGGGGATTGAAGCTTTCTTT CASSFPLGIEAFF
few TRBD1 TRBJ2-3 17 TRBV6-2/TRBV6-3 TGTGCCAGCAGTTACCCCCCGACAGGGGCATTCACAGATACGCAGTATTTT CASSYPPTGAFTDTQYF
few . TRBJ2-1 13 TRBV7-2 TGTGCCAGCAGCTTAGAACGGCGAAATGAGCAGTTCTTC CASSLERRNEQFF
many TRBD1 TRBJ1-3 16 TRBV12-3/TRBV12-4 TGTGCCAGCAGTCCAGGACAGGGCAGCTCTGGAAACACCATATATTTT CASSPGQGSSGNTIYF
few . TRBJ2-7 16 TRBV2 TGTGCCAGCAGTGAAGCGCTGGGTCCACTTGCCTACGAGCAGTACTTC CASSEALGPLAYEQYF
few . TRBJ1-3 17 TRBV5-1 TGCGCCAGCAGTAGAGTGTCAGGAGATCCCTCTGGAAACACCATATATTTT CASSRVSGDPSGNTIYF
many TRBD2 TRBJ2-1 11 TRBV7-2 TGTGCCAGCACCGCGGGAGTTGAGCAGTTCTTC CASTAGVEQFF
many . TRBJ2-3 15 TRBV3-1 TGTGCCAGCAGCCAAGTTACAGGGACCACAGATACGCAGTATTTT CASSQVTGTTDTQYF
few TRBD1 TRBJ2-7 13 TRBV5-1 TGCGCCAGCTCGGACAGGGTCTTGGACGAGCAGTACTTC CASSDRVLDEQYF
. . TRBJ1-4 12 TRBV11-2 TGTGCCAGCAGCCATGGTGGTGAAAAACTGTTTTTT CASSHGGEKLFF
few TRBD2 TRBJ2-3 13 TRBV19 TGTGCCAGTAAGGGGGGACTAGCGAGTACGCAGTATTTT CASKGGLASTQYF
few . TRBJ2-2 14 TRBV7-3 TGTGCCAGCAGCTCTGCCGAGGTCACCGGGGAGCTGTTTTTT CASSSAEVTGELFF
many . TRBJ1-1 15 TRBV7-2 TGTGCCAGCAGCTTAGTGGTCGGCCTGAGGTCTGAAGCTTTCTTT CASSLVVGLRSEAFF
few TRBD2 TRBJ2-3 18 TRBV20-1 TGCAGTGCTAGAGATGATCGAACTAGCGGGAGTTGGGAAGATACGCAGTATTTT CSARDDRTSGSWEDTQYF
few TRBD1 TRBJ2-7 21 TRBV7-2 TGTGCCAGCAGCACAAACCCAAGGAAGGGACAGGCTCTGCCACCTCCTTACGAGCAGTACTTC CASSTNPRKGQALPPPYEQYF
many TRBD2 TRBJ2-7 14 TRBV29-1 TGCAGCGTTGAAGATCCGCAGCGGGAGCCCGAGCAGTACTTC CSVEDPQREPEQYF
many . TRBJ1-2 13 TRBV10-3 TGTGCCATCAGCCGGGACAAGAACTATGGCTACACCTTC CAISRDKNYGYTF
many TRBD1 TRBJ2-7 16 TRBV5-1 TGCGCCAGCAGCTTGGGAACAGGGGCGCCATCCTACGAGCAGTACTTC CASSLGTGAPSYEQYF
many . TRBJ1-2 15 TRBV12-3/TRBV12-4 TGTGCCAGCAGTTTCGGCCAGGAGGCCAACTATGGCTACACCTTC CASSFGQEANYGYTF
many . TRBJ1-2 14 TRBV6-5 TGTGCCAGCAGTTACTCTGGCACCTCTGGAGGCTACACCTTC CASSYSGTSGGYTF